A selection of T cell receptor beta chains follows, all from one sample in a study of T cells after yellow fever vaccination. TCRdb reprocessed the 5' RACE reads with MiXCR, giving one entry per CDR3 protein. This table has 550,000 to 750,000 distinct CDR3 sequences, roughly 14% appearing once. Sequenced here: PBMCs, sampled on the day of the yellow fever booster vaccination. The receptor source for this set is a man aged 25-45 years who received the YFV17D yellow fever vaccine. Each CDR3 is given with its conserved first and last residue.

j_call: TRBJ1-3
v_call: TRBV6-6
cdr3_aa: CASGSISGNTIYF

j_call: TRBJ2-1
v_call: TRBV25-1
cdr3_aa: CASNQRSSYNEQFF

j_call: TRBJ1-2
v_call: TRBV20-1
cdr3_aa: CSARPSLSSGYTF

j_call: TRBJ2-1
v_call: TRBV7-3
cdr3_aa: CASSLSFNNEQFF

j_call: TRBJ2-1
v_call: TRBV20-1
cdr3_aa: CSAPLVIAGGREQFF

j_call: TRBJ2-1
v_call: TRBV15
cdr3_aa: CATSRAGPLAPSSYNEQFF

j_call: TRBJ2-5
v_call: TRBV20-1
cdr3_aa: CSARGALQETQYF

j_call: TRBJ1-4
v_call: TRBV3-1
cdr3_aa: CASSRTGGQEKLFF

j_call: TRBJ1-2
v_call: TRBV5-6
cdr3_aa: CASSPTGVTNYGYTF

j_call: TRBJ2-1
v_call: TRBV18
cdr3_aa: CASSRNQGYNEQFF

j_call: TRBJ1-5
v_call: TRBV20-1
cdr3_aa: CSASDIHSNQPQHF

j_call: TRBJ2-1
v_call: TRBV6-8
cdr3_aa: CASMRPGKSYNEQFF

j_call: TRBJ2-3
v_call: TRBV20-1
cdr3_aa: CSALLPELTDTQYF

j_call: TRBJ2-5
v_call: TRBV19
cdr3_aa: CASGGTRTETQYF

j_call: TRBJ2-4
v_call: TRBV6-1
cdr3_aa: CASSTYGRISAKNIQYF

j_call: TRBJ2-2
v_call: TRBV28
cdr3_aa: CASTLPALPGELFF

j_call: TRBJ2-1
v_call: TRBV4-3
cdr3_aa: CASSQDLGLRAQFF

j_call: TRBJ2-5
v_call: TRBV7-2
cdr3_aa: CASSLTGGGDPETQYF

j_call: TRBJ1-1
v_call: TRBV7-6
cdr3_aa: CASSLSGTGLMNTEAFF

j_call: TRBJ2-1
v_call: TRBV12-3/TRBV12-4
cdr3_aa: CASTPGGRDYNEQFF

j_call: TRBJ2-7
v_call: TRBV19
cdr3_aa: CASSIQGRGPAYEQYF

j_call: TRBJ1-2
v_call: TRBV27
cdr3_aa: CASRIPGQGGYTF

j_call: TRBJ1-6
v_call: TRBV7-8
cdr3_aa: CASSILQGNNSPLHF

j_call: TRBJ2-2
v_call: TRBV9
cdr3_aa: CASSRKVGSAGTGELFF